Each of the 16 T cell receptor beta chains below was sequenced from the same sample in a study of cytomegalovirus exposure and HLA in healthy donors. The PCR was carried out with 60 Vbeta primers and 13 Jbeta primers. TCRdb keeps only in-frame clones here, not all; method: immunoSEQ multiplex PCR. The sample includes some 91,000 clones, approximately 80% of them seen just once. The sample taken for sequencing was PBMCs. The receptors were sampled from a man in his forties in good health and CMV-seronegative.

The chain combines TRBV18 with TRBJ2-2; a weak D match, TRBD2 (5 bases). The CDR3 extends over 14 amino acids. With 2 bases removed from V and 5 bases from J, the gap between germline ends came to 9 bases. From germline, CDR1 is KGHSH and CDR2 LQKENI. CDR3 region: CASSPEGLTGELFF. DNA for the CDR3: TGTGCCAGCTCACCAGAAGGACTTACCGGGGAGCTGTTTTTT.

The chain combines TRBV11-2 with TRBJ1-4; 7 bases fit TRBD1. Germline loops: CDR1 SGHAT, CDR2 FQNNGV. The V gene end was trimmed by 1 base and the J gene end by 10 bases; junction bases not matched to a gene: 3. The CDR3 runs 13 residues. CDR3 loop: CASSLGAGGKLFF. CDR3 sequence (DNA): TGTGCCAGCAGCTTAGGGGCAGGGGGAAAACTGTTTTTT.

This clone was counted between two and nine times. The chain couples TRBV5-1 to TRBJ2-1, with a tentative D call TRBD2 (6 bases). V lost 2 bases to trimming and J lost 10 bases, with 19 bases between them. Looked up from germline, CDR1 is SGHRS and CDR2 is YFSETQ. This CDR3 is 15 amino acids long. The CDR3 DNA reads as TGCGCCAGCAGCTTCATCGGGACCCACAGCGGGGAGCAGTTCTTC. Amino acid sequence: CASSFIGTHSGEQFF.

The chain has TRBV5-6 and TRBJ2-2; D is perhaps TRBD1 (6 bases). CDR1 and CDR2 from the germline V gene are SGHDT and YYEEEE. V was trimmed by 5 bases and J by 4 bases, leaving 12 bases between them. This CDR3 contains 14 residues. DNA for the CDR3: TGTGCCAGCAGTTCGACAGGAGTCACCGGGGAGCTGTTTTTT. The encoded protein is CASSSTGVTGELFF.

V gene TRBV30 combines with J gene TRBJ1-1, with D maybe TRBD1 (6 bases). The CDR3 has 13 residues. CDR1 and CDR2 (germline): GTSNPN, SVGIG (reference sequence). Trimming removed 3 bases at V and 11 bases at J, with 19 bases between. CDR3 bases: TGTGCCTGGAGGGGGGCCTCGCGGGGGACTGCTTTCTTT. Amino acid sequence: CAWRGASRGTAFF.

This chain joins TRBV5-1 and TRBJ2-7; 10 nucleotides align to TRBD2. Germline V gene lookup returns CDR1 SGHRS and CDR2 YFSETQ. V lost 0 bases, J lost 3 bases, and 3 bases stayed unmatched. The length of the CDR3 is 15 residues. The CDR3 protein is CASSLVASGGYEQYF. The CDR3 region has the DNA TGCGCCAGCAGCTTGGTGGCTAGCGGGGGCTACGAGCAGTACTTC.

The chain couples TRBV7-3 to TRBJ2-1; 7 nucleotides line up with TRBD1. CDR3 size: 16 residues. Germline V gives CDR1 SGHTA, CDR2 FQGTGA. Trimming removed 4 bases from V and 2 bases from J; junction bases left unmatched: 8. The CDR3 coding sequence is TGTGCCAGCAGCTCCAGACAGGGAGCGGCCTACAATGAGCAGTTCTTC. It is translated as CASSSRQGAAYNEQFF.

The gene calls are TRBV5-1 and TRBJ2-2; D might be TRBD2 (5 bases). This CDR3 spans 16 amino acids. Germline V lookup: CDR1 SGHRS, CDR2 YFSETQ. Trimming pared 4 bases from V and 1 base from J, leaving 14 bases between. The CDR3: CASSRGTPLNTGELFF. The CDR3 DNA is TGCGCCAGCAGCCGGGGAACCCCCCTGAACACCGGGGAGCTGTTTTTT.

This clone was counted only a few times. V gene TRBV19 combines with J gene TRBJ2-7; tentative D call: TRBD1 (5 bases). From germline, CDR1 is LNHDA and CDR2 SQIVND (reference sequence). Trimming took off 2 bases at V and 3 bases at J, with 5 bases between the two ends. There are 12 residues in the CDR3. Here the CDR3 DNA reads TGTGCCAGTAGTATACAGGGCTACGAGCAGTACTTC. It is translated as CASSIQGYEQYF.

The gene calls are TRBV27 and TRBJ1-3, with D unclear. Looked up from germline, CDR1 is MNHEY and CDR2 is SMNVEV (reference sequence). V lost 3 bases and J lost 3, with 12 bases in between. The CDR3 runs to 15 residues. The CDR3 is CASSFSNTNGNTIYF. CDR3 bases: TGTGCCAGCAGTTTTAGTAATACCAATGGAAACACCATATATTTT.

The chain joins TRBV7-3 to TRBJ2-2; TRBD1 agrees at 8 bases. This CDR3 has 15 amino acids. Germline CDR1 reads SGHTA; CDR2 reads FQGTGA. Trimming removed 5 bases from V and 0 bases from J; junction bases left unmatched: 2. As DNA, the CDR3 is TGTGCCAGCAGCCGGGACAGGACGAACACCGGGGAGCTGTTTTTT. Translated: CASSRDRTNTGELFF.

The chain couples TRBV6-5 to TRBJ2-7, with 12 bases aligning to TRBD1. CDR1 is MNHEY and CDR2 is SVGAGI in the germline V gene. V trimming: 7 bases; J trimming: 5 bases; junction bases outside the gene matches: 6. This CDR3 contains 14 residues. CDR3 protein: CASNRGQGANEQYF. DNA of the CDR3: TGTGCCAGCAACCGGGGACAGGGGGCCAACGAGCAGTACTTC.

This clone was picked up one time. V is TRBV19 and J is TRBJ2-7, with a tentative D call TRBD2 (6 bases). This CDR3 is 12 amino acids long. Trimming removed 7 bases at V and 0 bases at J, with 7 bases between. Per the germline V gene, CDR1 is LNHDA and CDR2 is SQIVND (reference sequence). CDR3 nucleotides: TGTGCCAGTACCGGGAGCTCCTACGAGCAGTACTTC. Protein: CASTGSSYEQYF.

On this clone itself: At one boundary the junction diverges from the germline segment, which might be a read error. The chain employs TRBV7-9 and TRBJ1-2; perhaps TRBD1 as D (6 bases). Germline V gene lookup returns CDR1 SEHNR and CDR2 FQNEAQ (reference sequence). The CDR3 is made up of 13 amino acids. As DNA, the CDR3 is TGTGCCAGCAGCTTGGATGGATTCAGGGGCGAAACGTTC. Translation: CASSLDGFRGETF.

J is TRBJ2-6 and V is TRBV11-1, with D tentatively TRBD1 (6 bases). CDR1 SGHAT and CDR2 FQDESV come from the germline V gene (reference sequence). The CDR3 is 16 amino acids. Trimming removed 1 base at V and 1 base at J, with 8 bases between. Written as DNA, the CDR3 is TGTGCCAGCAGCTTAGGTCAGGGGTCTGGGGCCAACGTCCTGACTTTC. Amino acids: CASSLGQGSGANVLTF.

V gene TRBV19 combines with J gene TRBJ2-5, with D maybe TRBD1 (5 bases). Trimming took off 6 bases at V and 5 bases at J, with 13 bases between the two ends. CDR3 length equals 13 residues. Germline assignment: CDR1 LNHDA and CDR2 SQIVND (reference sequence). The CDR3 here is CASSRAGWETQYF. The CDR3 nucleotides read TGTGCCAGTAGCAGGGCTGGTTGGGAGACCCAGTACTTC.